The 9 T cell receptor beta chains below all came from one sample that was sequenced in a study of blood T cell repertoires in COVID-19. Assay: immunoSEQ multiplex PCR; the TCRdb copy retains only in-frame clones and omits some. The sample carries more than 350,000 clones, about 86% recorded once. Sequences were obtained from PBMCs or T cells enriched from blood (not recorded which). These receptors all stem from a woman in her forties or fifties who had recovered from COVID-19.

This chain links TRBV2 with TRBJ1-5; 7 bases align to TRBD1. Germline CDR1 SNHLY, CDR2 FYNNEI. V gave up 6 bases and J gave up 7 bases; unmatched junction bases: 12. The CDR3 runs to 15 residues. The CDR3 loop reads CASSATTGAGQPQHF. For the CDR3, the DNA is TGTGCCAGCAGCGCAACCACAGGGGCCGGCCAGCCCCAGCATTTT.

This sequence joins TRBV12-1 and TRBJ2-7; TRBD2 is the table's D call and was not checked against the DNA. TRBV12-1 is given as a pseudogene. The CDR3 spans 9 residues. The CDR3 protein is CATVYEQYF. The CDR3 DNA reads as TGTGCCACCGTTTACGAGCAGTACTTC.

The V call is TRBV7-9, the J call TRBJ2-7; the D gene is possibly TRBD1 (6 bases). This CDR3 is built from 14 residues. Germline CDR1 reads SEHNR; CDR2 reads FQNEAQ (reference sequence). V shed 7 bases and J shed 5 bases, with 18 bases lying between them. For the CDR3, the DNA is TGTGCCAGCAACCTCGGACAGACTGTGAACGAGCAGTACTTC. Its translation: CASNLGQTVNEQYF. Variable domain in full (rest from reference TRBV7-9 and TRBJ2-7): DTGVSQNPRHKITKRGQNVTFRCDPISEHNRLYWYRQTLGQGPEFLTYFQNEAQLEKSRLLSDRFSAERPKGSFSTLEIQRTEQGDSAMYLCASNLGQTVNEQYFGPGTRLTVT.

The chain links TRBV2 to TRBJ1-5; TRBD1 matches at 8 bases. Looked up from germline, CDR1 is SNHLY and CDR2 is FYNNEI. V was pared by 5 bases and J by 5 bases, with 14 bases of the junction left unmatched. CDR3 length: 17 residues. CDR3 amino acids: CASSPSKTGQGHQPQHF. DNA of the CDR3: TGTGCCAGCAGTCCATCAAAAACTGGACAGGGTCATCAGCCCCAGCATTTT.

The CDR3 bases are TGCGCCAGCAGCCAAGATCGGCTCGGCGGAACCAAAACAGATACGCAGTATTTT. Its protein product is CASSQDRLGGTKTDTQYF. This sequence joins TRBV4-1 and TRBJ2-3; D gene unclear. The V and J ends lost 0 bases and 3 bases respectively, with 19 bases between them. This CDR3 comprises 18 residues. CDR1 and CDR2 (germline): MGHRA, YSYEKL.

This clone is a singleton in its sample. The chain has TRBV7-2 and TRBJ2-3; 9 bases match TRBD2. The CDR3 consists of 15 residues. Germline V gene lookup returns CDR1 SGHTA and CDR2 FQGNSA. V dropped 5 bases and J dropped 2; count of bases not matched to a gene: 5. This CDR3 is CASSPPSGVTDTQYF. Written as DNA, the CDR3 is TGTGCCAGCAGCCCTCCTAGCGGGGTCACAGATACGCAGTATTTT.

This chain connects TRBV19 to TRBJ2-3; no clear D gene. This CDR3 contains 12 residues. Trimming took off 4 bases at V and 3 bases at J, with 5 bases between the two ends. Germline V gene data show CDR1 as LNHDA and CDR2 as SQIVND (reference sequence). CDR3 in amino acids: CASSTLTDTQYF. CDR3 nucleotides: TGTGCCAGTAGTACGTTAACAGATACGCAGTATTTT.

This clone has just one count. J is TRBJ1-2 and V is TRBV5-4; the D is unclear. CDR1 is SGHNT and CDR2 is YYREEE in the germline V gene (reference sequence). The germline V and J ends were trimmed by 0 bases and 1 base, with 10 bases remaining between them. The CDR3 consists of 15 residues. In DNA, the CDR3 is TGTGCCAGCAGCTTGGTAGAGGCAGTTAACTATGGCTACACCTTC. It yields the protein CASSLVEAVNYGYTF.

The chain couples TRBV12-5 to TRBJ1-2; D is possibly TRBD1 (5 bases). The germline V and J ends were trimmed by 6 bases and 2 bases, with 13 bases remaining between them. There are 14 residues in the CDR3. Germline V lookup: CDR1 LGHNT, CDR2 FRNRAP. CDR3 in amino acids: CASGKRGGNYGYTF. CDR3 bases: TGTGCTAGTGGAAAGAGGGGAGGAAACTATGGCTACACCTTC. The entire variable domain, with the rest obtained from reference TRBV12-5 and TRBJ1-2, is as follows: DARVTQTPRHKVTEMGQEVTMRCQPILGHNTVFWYRQTMMQGLELLAYFRNRAPLDDSGMPKDRFSAEMPDATLATLKIQPSEPRDSAVYFCASGKRGGNYGYTFGSGTRLTVV.